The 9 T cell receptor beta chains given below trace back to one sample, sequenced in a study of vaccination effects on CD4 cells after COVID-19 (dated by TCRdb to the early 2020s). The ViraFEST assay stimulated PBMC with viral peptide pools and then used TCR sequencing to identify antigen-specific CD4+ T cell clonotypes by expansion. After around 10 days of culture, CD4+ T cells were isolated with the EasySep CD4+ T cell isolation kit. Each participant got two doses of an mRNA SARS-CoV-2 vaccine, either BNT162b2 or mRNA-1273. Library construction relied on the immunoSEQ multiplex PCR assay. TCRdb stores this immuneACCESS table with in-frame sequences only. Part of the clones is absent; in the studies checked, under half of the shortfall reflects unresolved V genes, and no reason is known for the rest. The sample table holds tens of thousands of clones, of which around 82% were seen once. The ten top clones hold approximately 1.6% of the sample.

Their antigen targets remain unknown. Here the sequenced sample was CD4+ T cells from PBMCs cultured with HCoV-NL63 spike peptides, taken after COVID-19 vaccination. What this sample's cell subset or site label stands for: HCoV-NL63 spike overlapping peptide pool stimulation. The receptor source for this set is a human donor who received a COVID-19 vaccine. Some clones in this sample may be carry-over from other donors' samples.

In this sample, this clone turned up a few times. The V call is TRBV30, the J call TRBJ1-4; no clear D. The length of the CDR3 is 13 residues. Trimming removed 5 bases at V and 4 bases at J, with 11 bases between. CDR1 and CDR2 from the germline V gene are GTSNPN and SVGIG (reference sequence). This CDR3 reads CAWGRRGNEKLFF. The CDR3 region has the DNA TGTGCCTGGGGCCGGCGGGGTAATGAAAAACTGTTTTTT.

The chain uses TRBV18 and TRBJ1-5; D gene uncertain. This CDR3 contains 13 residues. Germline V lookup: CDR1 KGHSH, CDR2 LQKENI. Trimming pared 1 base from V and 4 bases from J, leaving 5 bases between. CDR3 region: CASSPQRNQPQHF. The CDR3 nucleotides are TGTGCCAGCTCACCACAGAGAAATCAGCCCCAGCATTTT. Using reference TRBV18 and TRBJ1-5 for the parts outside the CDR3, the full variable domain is NAGVMQNPRHLVRRRGQEARLRCSPMKGHSHVYWYRQLPEEGLKFMVYLQKENIIDESGMPKERFSAEFPKEGPSILRIQQVVRGDSAAYFCASSPQRNQPQHFGDGTRLSIL.

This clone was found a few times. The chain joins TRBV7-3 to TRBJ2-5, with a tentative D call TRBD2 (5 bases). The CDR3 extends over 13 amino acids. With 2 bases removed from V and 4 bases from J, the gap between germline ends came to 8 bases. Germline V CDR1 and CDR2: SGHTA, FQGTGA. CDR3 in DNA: TGTGCCAGCAGCTTACTTCGGGGAGAGACCCAGTACTTC. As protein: CASSLLRGETQYF.

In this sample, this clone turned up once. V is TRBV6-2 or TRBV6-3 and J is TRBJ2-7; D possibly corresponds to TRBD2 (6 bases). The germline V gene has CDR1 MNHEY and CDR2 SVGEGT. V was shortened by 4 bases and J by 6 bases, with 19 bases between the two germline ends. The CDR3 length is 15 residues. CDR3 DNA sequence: TGTGCCAGCAGTTTCCGACTAGAACGCGGTCTCGAGCAGTACGTC. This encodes CASSFRLERGLEQYV.

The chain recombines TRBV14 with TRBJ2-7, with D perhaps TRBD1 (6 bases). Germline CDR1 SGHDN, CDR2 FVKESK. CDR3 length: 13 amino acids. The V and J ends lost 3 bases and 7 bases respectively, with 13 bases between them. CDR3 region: CASSQNRVGEQYV. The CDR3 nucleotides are TGTGCCAGCAGCCAGAACAGGGTTGGAGAGCAGTACGTC.

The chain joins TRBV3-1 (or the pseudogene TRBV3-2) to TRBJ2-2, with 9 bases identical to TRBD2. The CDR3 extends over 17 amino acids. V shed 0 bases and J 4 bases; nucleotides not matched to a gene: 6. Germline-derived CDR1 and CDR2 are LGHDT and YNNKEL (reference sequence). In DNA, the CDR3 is TGTGCCAGCAGCCAAGACCCCAGGCGGGGGGGCACCGGGGAGCTGTTTTTT. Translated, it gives CASSQDPRRGGTGELFF.

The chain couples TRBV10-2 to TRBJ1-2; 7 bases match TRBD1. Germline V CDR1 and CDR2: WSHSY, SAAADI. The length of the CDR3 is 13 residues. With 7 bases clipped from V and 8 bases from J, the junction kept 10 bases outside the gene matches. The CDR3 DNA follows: TGCGCCAGCACATGGCAGGGGGGATTGGGCTACACCTTC. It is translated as CASTWQGGLGYTF.

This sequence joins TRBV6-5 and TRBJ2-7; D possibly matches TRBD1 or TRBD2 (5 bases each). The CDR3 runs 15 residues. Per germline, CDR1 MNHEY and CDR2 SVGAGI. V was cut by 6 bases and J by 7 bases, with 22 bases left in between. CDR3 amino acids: CASRHIRDDKREQYV. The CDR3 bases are TGTGCCAGCAGACATATCCGGGACGATAAACGTGAGCAGTACGTC.

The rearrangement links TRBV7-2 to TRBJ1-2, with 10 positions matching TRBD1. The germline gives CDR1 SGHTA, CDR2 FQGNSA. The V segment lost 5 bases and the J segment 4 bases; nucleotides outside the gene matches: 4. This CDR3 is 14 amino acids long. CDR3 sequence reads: CASSDRGLGYGYTF. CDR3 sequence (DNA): TGTGCCAGCAGCGACAGGGGGCTCGGCTATGGCTACACCTTC. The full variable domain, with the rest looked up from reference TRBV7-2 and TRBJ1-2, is GAGVSQSPSNKVTEKGKDVELRCDPISGHTALYWYRQSLGQGLEFLIYFQGNSAPDKSGLPSDRFSAERTGGSVSTLTIQRTQQEDSAVYLCASSDRGLGYGYTFGSGTRLTVV.